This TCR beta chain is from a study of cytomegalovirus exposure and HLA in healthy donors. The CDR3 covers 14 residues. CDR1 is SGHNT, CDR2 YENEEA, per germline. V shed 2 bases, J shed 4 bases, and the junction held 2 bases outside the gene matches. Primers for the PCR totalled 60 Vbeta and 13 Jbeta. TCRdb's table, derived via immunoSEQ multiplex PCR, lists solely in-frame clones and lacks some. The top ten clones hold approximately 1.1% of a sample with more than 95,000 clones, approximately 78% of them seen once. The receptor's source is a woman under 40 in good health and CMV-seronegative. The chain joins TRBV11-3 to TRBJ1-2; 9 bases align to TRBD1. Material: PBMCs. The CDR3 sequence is CASSLRTGAYGYTF. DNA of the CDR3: TGTGCCAGCAGCTTAAGGACAGGGGCCTATGGCTACACCTTC.